This T cell receptor beta chain was identified during a study of blood T cell repertoires in COVID-19 (TCRdb year 2020). For the study in its entirety: Samples covering the acute and convalescent phases of COVID-19 were provided by collaborators in the United States, Italy and Spain. The material from the prospective study consisted of cDNA or gDNA derived from T cells, B-cell-depleted T cells, or PBMCs. Deeply sampled blood TCRbeta repertoires from subjects exposed to, actively infected with, or recovered from COVID-19 were included in the dataset. A freely available public database, intended as a resource for researchers studying the immune response to SARS-CoV-2, is where the repertoires were released. Samples came from the ongoing ImmuneRACE study (first 160 participants) plus 1,254 subjects from 6 global collaborators. The sample metadata nearly always contained a de-identified subject ID, COVID-19 status, age in years and sex. Where HLA class I and class II types were available, the types were taken from metadata supplied by the sample provider, not from assay-based typing.

The full study reports these points: The amount of clinical and demographic metadata varied by source and participant and was provided uncurated.

V sheds 5 bases and J sheds 0 bases, leaving 8 bases between their ends. For CDR1 and CDR2, the germline V gene lists KGHSH and LQKENI. The CDR3 runs 14 amino acids, cysteine and phenylalanine included. Of all the DNA, just the CDR3 is kept, 42 bases in frame from base 1. Each collaborating institution followed its own protocols to collect whole blood in K2EDTA tubes. For TCRbeta analysis, collaborators shipped samples in one of three forms: frozen whole blood, isolated PBMCs, or DNA extracted from either of those sample types. The immunoSEQ Assay, a bias-controlled multiplex PCR, was used to amplify TCRbeta CDR3 regions from genomic DNA. The paper's processing steps were these. Within the assay, amplification of reference gene primers was used to estimate how many nucleated cells each sample contained. To quantify the absolute abundance of each unique TCRbeta CDR3 rearrangement, sequence reads were collapsed and filtered. For each sample, productive Simpson clonality was calculated as the square root of Simpson's diversity index over productive rearrangements. TCRdb provides this immuneACCESS table in a form limited to in-frame rearrangements. Some clones are lacking; in checked studies, under half of them reflect an unresolved V gene, and why the rest are absent is not known. V and J calls and clone size are copied from that table; D and trimming were computed from the DNA. The sample profile shows 400,000 to 450,000 clones; around 86% of them were found once. The ten largest clones take up 1.4% of the sample.

This clone was recorded a few times. Its antigen is not yet known. Base quality data are lacking; no much larger clone is found one base away. The sequenced sample was peripheral blood. This TCR was recovered from a woman aged 25 to 39 with active or convalescent COVID-19. The chain uses TRBV18 and TRBJ1-3; the D gene is unclear. The CDR3 reads as follows: CASSEGRSGNTIYF. The nucleotides are TGTGCCAGCTCAGAGGGCCGCTCTGGAAACACCATATATTTT.